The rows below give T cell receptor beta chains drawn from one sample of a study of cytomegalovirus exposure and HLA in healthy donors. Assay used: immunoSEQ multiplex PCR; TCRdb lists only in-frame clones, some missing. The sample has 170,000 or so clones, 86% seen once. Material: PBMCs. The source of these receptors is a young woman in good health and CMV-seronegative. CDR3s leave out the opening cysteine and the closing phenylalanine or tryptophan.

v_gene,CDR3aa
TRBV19,ASSTWRGPYGYT
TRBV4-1,ASSQASGGARDTQY
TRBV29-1,SVVGHRGKYEQY
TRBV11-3,ASSRTSGGALNEQF
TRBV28,ASSSSENSGTEQY
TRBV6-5,ASSYGGQNEKLF
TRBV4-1,ASSQDRKGRTEAF
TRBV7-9,ASSLAEGALNTEAF
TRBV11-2,ASSLETGEAF
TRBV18,ASSPLFLREGTDTQY
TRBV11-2,ASRDWTAQETQY
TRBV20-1,SAPYRETQY
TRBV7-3,ASSLSGGSAGELF
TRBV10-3,AIPVEGRGDTEAF
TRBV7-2,ASSLLGTRWSTDTQY
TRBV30,AWSGGTNEKLF
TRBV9,ASGKGQTNTEAF
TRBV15,ATSREQGAYEQY
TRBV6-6,ASSHRWDTQY
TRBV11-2,ASSLVRGTRREREKLF
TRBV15,ATSRGTGGNTEAF
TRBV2,ASSRGQGAIQPQH
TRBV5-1,ASSLALAGNTGELF
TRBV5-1,ASSPGAGYEQF
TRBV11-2,ASSLEGPGGRRQY
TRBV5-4,ASSFQGSGYT
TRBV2,ASLTEEAF
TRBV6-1,ASSEDQGASGELF
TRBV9,ASSALKTGAGELF
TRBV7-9,ASSSSGSHTGELF
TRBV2,ASNGGNTEAF
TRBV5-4,ASSRTGPSSYNSPLH
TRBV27,ASSPTGAKNIQY
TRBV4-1,ASSQEGGQGTSTDTQY
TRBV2,ASSEGDSYNQPQH
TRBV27,ASSLTDSRGFLP
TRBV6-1,ASSDVGAGSGNTIY
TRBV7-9,ASSLGPVPEQY
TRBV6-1,ASSVQGYGVGYGYT
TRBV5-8,ASSLTSEY
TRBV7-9,ASSSPGLAGYEQY
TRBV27,ASSLAGFNQPQH
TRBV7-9,ASSPGGGMNTGELF
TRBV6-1,ASRGGTGWEHGYT
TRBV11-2,ASSLGPTSGYNEQF
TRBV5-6,ASSLGQGRADTEAF
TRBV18,ASSLGQNQPQH
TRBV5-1,ASSVKPLAGVSDTQY
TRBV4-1,ASSPWGGASGANVLT
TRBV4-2,ASSQDEMTATQY
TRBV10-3,AISAGGGSGVLGDGYT